The next 32 T cell receptor beta chains were all read from a single sample in a study of CD8 T cells in ankylosing spondylitis. TCRdb itself ran the 5' RACE reads through MiXCR, one entry per CDR3 protein. Among 200,000 to 250,000 distinct CDR3 sequences listed, under 12% were seen once. The sample was blood, either unsorted or a sorted T cell fraction (not recorded which). Receptors originate from a male donor with ankylosing spondylitis or in good health (not recorded which).

This clonotype was picked up a small number of times. J is TRBJ2-5 and V is TRBV7-9; D is uncertain. The CDR3 covers 13 residues. CDR1 and CDR2 from the germline V gene are SEHNR and FQNEAQ (reference sequence). The germline V and J ends were trimmed by 7 bases and 3 bases, with 12 bases remaining between them. The CDR3 region is CASMGYPKETQYF. CDR3 DNA sequence: TGTGCCAGCATGGGATACCCTAAAGAGACCCAGTACTTC.

This clonotype showed up many times. J is TRBJ2-4 and V is TRBV7-2; D not resolved. Trimming left V 3 bases short and J 7 bases short, with 13 bases between. Looked up from germline, CDR1 is SGHTA and CDR2 is FQGNSA. The CDR3 is 14 amino acids. CDR3 in amino acids: CASSFNWQDNIQYF. CDR3 DNA sequence: TGTGCCAGCAGCTTTAATTGGCAGGATAACATTCAGTACTTC.

In its sample, this clonotype was seen many times. The chain combines TRBV12-3 or TRBV12-4 with TRBJ1-4; D remains unclear. CDR3 size: 14 residues. Trimming pared 6 bases from V and 1 base from J, leaving 9 bases between. CDR3 protein: CASSLGITNEKLFF. As DNA, the CDR3 is TGTGCCAGCAGCCTAGGAATAACTAATGAAAAACTGTTTTTT.

In this sample, this clonotype turned up many times. This chain links TRBV29-1 with TRBJ1-4, with 8 positions matching TRBD1. V lost 4 bases and J lost 12; bases outside the gene matches: 10. Germline V gene lookup returns CDR1 SQVTM and CDR2 ANQGSEA. This CDR3 has 13 amino acids. Here the CDR3 DNA reads TGCAGCGTTGGAGAGGCAGGGGGCGCGGAACTGTTTTTT. Translation: CSVGEAGGAELFF.

Ten or more counts support this clonotype. The J gene is TRBJ1-5, the V gene TRBV29-1; 7 bases agree with TRBD1. The CDR3 contains 13 residues. Germline CDR1 SQVTM, CDR2 ANQGSEA. The V segment lost 6 bases and the J segment 3 bases; nucleotides outside the gene matches: 5. CDR3 coding DNA: TGCAGCGTCGGGACAGAGACCAATCAGCCCCAGCATTTT. Amino acid sequence: CSVGTETNQPQHF. The variable domain in full, completed from reference TRBV29-1 and TRBJ1-5, reads SAVISQKPSRDICQRGTSLTIQCQVDSQVTMMFWYRQQPGQSLTLIATANQGSEATYESGFVIDKFPISRPNLTFSTLTVSNMSPEDSSIYLCSVGTETNQPQHFGDGTRLSIL.

The sample holds many counts of this clonotype. The chain is built from TRBV12-3 or TRBV12-4 and TRBJ1-5, with D uncertain. Trimming removed 6 bases from V and 5 bases from J, with 8 bases in between. This CDR3 contains 12 residues. CDR3 nucleotides: TGTGCCAGCAGACTTAGAGATCAGCCCCAGCATTTT. Protein product: CASRLRDQPQHF.

This clonotype occurred many times. The chain employs TRBV20-1 and TRBJ1-5, with D possibly TRBD1 on 6 matching bases. The germline V gene encodes CDR1 DFQATT and CDR2 SNEGSKA (reference sequence). The CDR3 spans 13 residues. With 6 bases removed from V and 7 bases from J, the gap between germline ends came to 16 bases. The DNA for the CDR3 is TGCAGTGCAATGGGGGGCACGGGCCAGCCCCAGCATTTT. Protein product: CSAMGGTGQPQHF.

V is TRBV12-3 or TRBV12-4 and J is TRBJ2-7; D is unclear. This CDR3 contains 13 residues. The germline V and J ends were trimmed by 8 bases and 3 bases, with 14 bases remaining between them. The CDR3 nucleotides read TGTGCCAGCGGACCAGGCTCCCTCTACGAGCAGTACTTC. As protein: CASGPGSLYEQYF.

This clonotype occurred many times. The V gene is TRBV20-1, the J gene TRBJ2-2; D unclear. Trimming took 3 bases from V and 7 from J, leaving 3 bases between them. The germline V gene has CDR1 DFQATT and CDR2 SNEGSKA (reference sequence). The CDR3 extends over 10 amino acids. CDR3 DNA sequence: TGCAGTGCTAGTGGCGGGGAGCTGTTTTTT. Translating it yields CSASGGELFF.

Ten or more counts support this clonotype. The chain carries TRBV20-1 and TRBJ1-1; unclear D gene. This CDR3 comprises 15 residues. Germline values: CDR1 DFQATT, CDR2 SNEGSKA (reference sequence). The V and J ends lost 5 bases and 5 bases respectively, with 21 bases between them. CDR3 sequence (DNA): TGCAGTGCTCCCGGTCCCGGCGGGCTGGGGACTGAAGCTTTCTTT. Translation: CSAPGPGGLGTEAFF.

This clonotype was detected many times. The chain carries TRBV7-9 and TRBJ1-1; D possibly corresponds to TRBD1 (5 bases). V lost 7 bases and J lost 7, with 13 bases in between. This CDR3 is built from 12 residues. CDR1 and CDR2 (germline): SEHNR, FQNEAQ (reference sequence). The CDR3 protein is CASTPRGGEAFF. The CDR3 region has the DNA TGTGCCAGCACCCCACGGGGCGGTGAAGCTTTCTTT.

The V gene is TRBV12-3 or TRBV12-4, the J gene TRBJ1-1; D is unclear. The V and J ends lost 5 bases and 0 bases respectively, with 7 bases between them. CDR3 length: 13 residues. The CDR3 reads CASSEALNTEAFF. In DNA, the CDR3 is TGTGCCAGCAGTGAAGCGCTGAACACTGAAGCTTTCTTT.

The chain links TRBV9 to TRBJ2-2, with 10 bases that match TRBD2. J lost 5 bases, V lost 4 bases, and 8 bases had no gene match. Looked up from germline, CDR1 is SGDLS and CDR2 is YYNGEE. The CDR3 totals 16 residues. CDR3 residues: CASSPTSGRGTGELFF. The CDR3 DNA is TGTGCCAGCAGCCCAACGAGCGGGAGGGGAACCGGGGAGCTGTTTTTT. Complete variable domain (other parts from reference TRBV9 and TRBJ2-2): DSGVTQTPKHLITATGQRVTLRCSPRSGDLSVYWYQQSLDQGLQFLIQYYNGEERAKGNILERFSAQQFPDLHSELNLSSLELGDSALYFCASSPTSGRGTGELFFGEGSRLTVL.

This clonotype was counted many times. The chain recombines TRBV7-8 with TRBJ2-2, with D possibly matching TRBD2 (5 bases). V was shortened by 2 bases and J by 5 bases, with 12 bases between the two germline ends. The CDR3 length is 15 residues. Germline CDR1 SGHVS, CDR2 FQNEAQ. In nucleotides, the CDR3 is TGTGCCAGCAGCTTAAGAGCGGCCGGAACCGGGGAGCTGTTTTTT. Encoded protein: CASSLRAAGTGELFF.

Many counts were recorded for this clonotype. The J gene is TRBJ2-1, the V gene TRBV5-1; perhaps D is TRBD1 or TRBD2 (6 bases each). With 2 bases removed from V and 6 bases from J, the gap between germline ends came to 15 bases. CDR3 length: 15 residues. The germline gives CDR1 SGHRS, CDR2 YFSETQ. The CDR3 loop is CASSFSGGAGNEQFF. DNA of the CDR3: TGCGCCAGCAGCTTTTCCGGGGGCGCCGGCAATGAGCAGTTCTTC.

The table lists this clonotype with a few counts. The chain joins TRBV7-2 to TRBJ2-5; TRBD2 agrees at 10 bases. This CDR3 has 17 amino acids. Losses at the gene ends were 3 bases for V and 4 bases for J; bases not matched to a gene: 11. Germline lookup yields CDR1 SGHTA and CDR2 FQGNSA. CDR3 nucleotides: TGTGCCAGCAGCTTCCGCGGCAGCGGGGGGGCAGGAGAGACCCAGTACTTC. Residues: CASSFRGSGGAGETQYF.

This clonotype was detected ten times or more. The gene calls are TRBV15 and TRBJ2-2; 7 nucleotides match TRBD2. The CDR3 consists of 14 residues. Germline V gene sequence: CDR1 LNHNV, CDR2 YYDKDF (reference sequence). The CDR3 bases are TGTGCGACCTCCCGCGGGGGTGACGCCGGGGAGCTGTTTTTT. This encodes CATSRGGDAGELFF.

This clonotype was observed many times. The chain carries TRBV7-2 and TRBJ1-4; D is uncertain. Trimming stripped 5 bases from V and 4 bases from J, with 11 bases between. The CDR3 covers 14 residues. Germline values: CDR1 SGHTA, CDR2 FQGNSA. CDR3 sequence (DNA): TGTGCCAGCAGCCCCCGGGTCCTTAATGAAAAACTGTTTTTT. This translates into CASSPRVLNEKLFF.

This clonotype was counted many times. This chain uses TRBV6-5 with TRBJ1-1, with a weak D call TRBD1 (5 bases). Germline-derived CDR1 and CDR2 are MNHEY and SVGAGI. This CDR3 has 15 amino acids. The V gene lost 1 base and the J gene lost 3 bases, with 12 bases spanning the gap. Here the CDR3 reads CASSYYVQGDTEAFF. CDR3 bases: TGTGCCAGCAGTTACTACGTCCAGGGAGACACTGAAGCTTTCTTT.

This clonotype was seen many times. The V call is TRBV5-1, the J call TRBJ2-7, with 9 bases identical to TRBD1. The CDR3 covers 16 residues. V shed 4 bases and J 0 bases; nucleotides not matched to a gene: 8. Germline assignment: CDR1 SGHRS and CDR2 YFSETQ. The CDR3 DNA sequence: TGCGCCAGCAGCCTTATGCCACAGGGGGCCTCCTACGAGCAGTACTTC. This sequence encodes CASSLMPQGASYEQYF.

This clonotype came up many times. The CDR3 DNA reads as TGCGCCAGCAGCCCCTGGACAGGGGAGGGAGATACGCAGTATTTT. Amino acid sequence: CASSPWTGEGDTQYF. The chain employs TRBV5-1 and TRBJ2-3; 9 nucleotides line up with TRBD1. The V segment lost 4 bases and the J segment 5 bases; nucleotides outside the gene matches: 8. Germline V gene data show CDR1 as SGHRS and CDR2 as YFSETQ. The CDR3 consists of 15 residues.

This clonotype was seen ten or more times. The rearrangement links TRBV29-1 to TRBJ1-1; D gene unclear. The length of the CDR3 is 11 residues. Trimming took off 7 bases at V and 1 base at J, with 7 bases between the two ends. The germline V gene has CDR1 SQVTM and CDR2 ANQGSEA. In nucleotides, the CDR3 is TGCAGCGCATACAAGAACACTGAAGCTTTCTTT. This translates into CSAYKNTEAFF. Full variable domain (rest looked up from reference TRBV29-1 and TRBJ1-1): SAVISQKPSRDICQRGTSLTIQCQVDSQVTMMFWYRQQPGQSLTLIATANQGSEATYESGFVIDKFPISRPNLTFSTLTVSNMSPEDSSIYLCSAYKNTEAFFGQGTRLTVV.

The chain joins TRBV20-1 to TRBJ2-3; 7 bases line up with TRBD1. V shed 2 bases, J shed 6 bases, and the junction held 8 bases outside the gene matches. Germline CDR1 is DFQATT and CDR2 is SNEGSKA (reference sequence). The CDR3 contains 14 residues. CDR3 nucleotides: TGCAGTGCTAGACCGGGACAGCTCCTTGATACGCAGTATTTT. Protein product: CSARPGQLLDTQYF.

This clonotype showed up many times. The chain has TRBV11-2 and TRBJ1-6; D may be TRBD1 (6 bases). Trimming took off 4 bases at V and 9 bases at J, with 16 bases between the two ends. This CDR3 has 15 amino acids. Germline V gene sequence: CDR1 SGHAT, CDR2 FQNNGV. CDR3 in amino acids: CASSSEGQLPSPLHF. DNA for the CDR3: TGTGCCAGCAGCTCTGAAGGACAGCTTCCTTCACCCCTCCACTTT.

The sample holds a few counts of this clonotype. V gene TRBV12-3 or TRBV12-4 combines with J gene TRBJ2-5; a weak D match, TRBD1 (6 bases). The ends were cut back, 1 base at V and 5 bases at J, with 11 bases in the middle. The CDR3 covers 14 residues. Here the CDR3 reads CASSLGQAVETQYF. CDR3 nucleotide sequence: TGTGCCAGCAGTTTAGGACAGGCGGTGGAGACCCAGTACTTC.

Comment on this clonotype: It may be a read error: a sequence one base away is much more abundant. The chain employs TRBV3-1 and TRBJ2-1, with 10 bases that match TRBD2. The CDR3 runs 15 residues. Germline lookup yields CDR1 LGHDT and CDR2 YNNKEL (reference sequence). CDR3 amino acids: CASSRSSGGYNERFF. Here the CDR3 DNA reads TGTGCCAGCAGCCGGAGTAGCGGGGGGTACAATGAGCGGTTCTTC.

This clonotype was seen repeatedly, ten times or more. The V and J genes are TRBV12-3 or TRBV12-4 and TRBJ2-5; 7 positions match TRBD1. V lost 4 bases, J lost 1 base, and 9 bases stayed unmatched. The CDR3 is made up of 16 amino acids. The CDR3: CASSSKMRGLQETQYF. CDR3 bases: TGTGCCAGCAGTTCGAAGATGAGGGGGCTCCAAGAGACCCAGTACTTC.

On this clonotype itself: Being one base from a much bigger clone, this may be a read error. The chain links TRBV5-1 to TRBJ1-5; TRBD1 aligns across 10 bases. Per the germline V gene, CDR1 is SGHRS and CDR2 is YFSETQ. J was trimmed by 6 bases and V by 3 bases; bases with no gene match: 6. This CDR3 contains 15 residues. The CDR3 DNA is TGCGCCAGCAGCTCGGACGGGACAGGGGTTCAGCCCCAGCATTTT. Translating it yields CASSSDGTGVQPQHF.

This clonotype showed up many times. The chain has TRBV27 and TRBJ2-4; D ambiguous. This CDR3 contains 15 residues. With 6 bases removed from V and 0 bases from J, the gap between germline ends came to 12 bases. Germline values: CDR1 MNHEY, CDR2 SMNVEV (reference sequence). The CDR3 sequence: CASSGKTLAKNIQYF. DNA for the CDR3: TGTGCCAGCAGCGGAAAGACCCTAGCCAAAAACATTCAGTACTTC.

This clonotype has at least ten counts. The chain combines TRBV6-1 with TRBJ1-4; D gene ambiguous. Germline V gene sequence: CDR1 MNHNS, CDR2 SASEGT. The V end was cut by 9 bases, the J end by 1 base, with 12 bases between. This CDR3 contains 14 residues. For the CDR3, the DNA is TGTGCCAGTGGGGTATCGGTAACTAATGAAAAACTGTTTTTT. Amino acid sequence: CASGVSVTNEKLFF.

This chain connects TRBV28 to TRBJ1-6, with unresolved D. The CDR3 has 12 residues. Trimming removed 5 bases at V and 10 bases at J, with 9 bases between. The germline V gene has CDR1 MDHEN and CDR2 SYDVKM. The CDR3 nucleotides are TGTGCCAGCAGTCCCTCGGGGTCACCCCTCCACTTT. Its translation: CASSPSGSPLHF. The variable domain in full, with the rest retrieved from reference TRBV28 and TRBJ1-6, is DVKVTQSSRYLVKRTGEKVFLECVQDMDHENMFWYRQDPGLGLRLIYFSYDVKMKEKGDIPEGYSVSREKKERFSLILESASTNQTSMYLCASSPSGSPLHFGNGTRLTVT.

This clonotype occurred many times. This chain joins TRBV12-3 or TRBV12-4 and TRBJ2-3, with 12 positions matching TRBD1. The CDR3 length is 18 residues. V lost 4 bases and J lost 5; bases outside the gene matches: 13. The DNA of the CDR3 is TGTGCCAGCAGTTCTGGGTTTACAGGGACAGGGGGCCGAGATACGCAGTATTTT. Translation: CASSSGFTGTGGRDTQYF.